The 9 T cell receptor beta chains listed next were all sequenced from one sample in a study of cytomegalovirus exposure and HLA in healthy donors. Use of 60 Vbeta and 13 Jbeta primers characterized the PCR. The assay was immunoSEQ multiplex PCR, and TCRdb's table has in-frame clones only and misses some. Here the sample spans around 69,000 clones, about two thirds being singletons. The source material was PBMCs. These receptors originate from a woman aged 45 to 65 in good health and CMV-seropositive.

V is TRBV10-1 and J is TRBJ1-1; 9 positions agree with TRBD1. Per germline, CDR1 WNHNN and CDR2 SYGVQD (reference sequence). The CDR3 extends over 13 amino acids. J gave up 6 bases and V 6 bases, and 5 bases lay outside the gene matches. CDR3 in amino acids: CASSLGQGSEAFF. In DNA, the CDR3 is TGCGCCAGCAGCTTAGGACAGGGGTCTGAAGCTTTCTTT.

V is TRBV5-5 and J is TRBJ1-2; D gene unclear. CDR1 is SGHKS and CDR2 is YYEKEE in the germline V gene (reference sequence). The CDR3 loop spans 13 amino acids. Trimming removed 4 bases from V and 3 bases from J, with 10 bases in between. The CDR3 region is CASSLGSYYGYTF. The CDR3 region has the DNA TGTGCCAGCAGCCTCGGGAGTTACTATGGCTACACCTTC.

The chain uses TRBV4-1 and TRBJ2-3, with D possibly being TRBD2 (7 bases). This CDR3 region has 14 residues. The germline gives CDR1 MGHRA, CDR2 YSYEKL. Trimming removed 3 bases at V and 7 bases at J, with 14 bases between. DNA for the CDR3: TGCGCCAGCAGCCAGAATACGGGGGGCAATACGCAGTATTTT. Translated: CASSQNTGGNTQYF.

The chain recombines TRBV6-1 with TRBJ1-2; D ambiguous. The length of the CDR3 is 13 residues. Germline lookup yields CDR1 MNHNS and CDR2 SASEGT. Trimming took 0 bases from V and 4 from J, leaving 6 bases between them. CDR3 nucleotides: TGTGCCAGCAGTGAAGCGTGGGCCTATGGCTACACCTTC. Encoded protein: CASSEAWAYGYTF.

Concerning this clone: A read error may produce the germline difference seen at one junction end. This chain uses TRBV6-1 with TRBJ2-1, with 11 bases that match TRBD2. Germline V lookup: CDR1 MNHNS, CDR2 SASEGT. The CDR3 runs 18 residues. In DNA, the CDR3 is TGTGCCAGCAGTGAATCGTTAGCGGGGGGGTACACGTACAATAAGCAGTTCTTC. This translates into CASSESLAGGYTYNKQFF.

The rearrangement links TRBV28 to TRBJ2-1; TRBD2 agrees at 9 bases. The length of the CDR3 is 16 residues. With 4 bases clipped from V and 1 base from J, the junction kept 5 bases outside the gene matches. Germline values: CDR1 MDHEN, CDR2 SYDVKM. The DNA of the CDR3 is TGTGCCAGCAGTTCACGAAGCGGGGGGTCCTACAATGAGCAGTTCTTC. This gives the protein CASSSRSGGSYNEQFF.

The chain carries TRBV28 and TRBJ1-5; tentatively, D is TRBD1 (5 bases). The germline CDR1 and CDR2 sequences are MDHEN and SYDVKM. The CDR3 totals 13 residues. The V and J ends lost 11 bases and 2 bases respectively, with 13 bases between them. CDR3 sequence: CACTGTGNQPQHF. The CDR3 nucleotides are TGTGCCTGTACCGGGACTGGCAATCAGCCCCAGCATTTT.

This clone was observed once. This chain links TRBV10-3 with TRBJ2-1; 11 nucleotides line up with TRBD2. Germline lookup yields CDR1 ENHRY and CDR2 SYGVKD. The CDR3 totals 18 residues. Trimming cost V 0 bases and J 6 bases; bases outside gene matches: 10. CDR3 sequence (DNA): TGTGCCATCAGTGAGTCCCTATATAGCGGGGGGGCTAGCAATGAGCAGTTCTTC. Its protein product is CAISESLYSGGASNEQFF.

This clone was observed a single time. This chain joins TRBV4-3 and TRBJ2-5; 12 bases map to TRBD1. The junction had 12 bases not matched to a gene; V was cut back by 3 bases and J by 4 bases. CDR3 length equals 18 residues. CDR1 and CDR2 from the germline V gene are LGHNA and YSLEER. CDR3: CASSQGPGQGASGETQYF. The CDR3 DNA follows: TGCGCCAGCAGCCAGGGACCGGGACAGGGGGCATCTGGAGAGACCCAGTACTTC.